This TCR beta chain was sequenced for a study of OX40 agonist ivuxolimab in advanced cancers. As for the study in general: Patients were roughly 81% male with ages roughly 23 to 90, mean approximately 62.

J lost 5 bases, V lost 1 base, and 2 bases had no gene match. In germline, CDR1 is LNHNV, CDR2 YYDKDF (reference sequence). The CDR3 is made up of 15 amino acids. The data were produced by immunoSEQ multiplex PCR, yet TCRdb's version contains in-frame clones alone and is incomplete. Of roughly 56,000 clones listed, about 85% are singletons. V is TRBV15 and J is TRBJ2-4; 10 bases line up with TRBD1. The clonotype was recovered from an adult with an advanced solid tumor such as melanoma, head and neck, liver or kidney cancer. The sample consisted of CD4+ or CD8+ T cells sorted from blood, taken in a trial of the OX40 agonist ivuxolimab. In nucleotides, the CDR3 is TGTGCCACCAGCAGAGCCGGACAGGGGGAAAACATTCAGTACTTC. Protein product: CATSRAGQGENIQYF.